This is a list of T cell receptor beta chains from one sample in a study of type 1 regulatory T cells. These receptors lack a known antigen. MiXCR was run by TCRdb on the reads, yielding one entry per CDR3 protein. The profile shows about 68,000 distinct CDR3 sequences, around 68% of them singletons. The source material was cultured T cells, either the whole culture or a sorted T cell fraction (not recorded which). The receptors were gathered from a human donor in good health. Both conserved end residues are part of each CDR3. The order of the fields is V gene, J gene, CDR3 length, clone size, D gene, CDR3 DNA, CDR3 protein. D genes are given only for firm matches. Clone size, where shown, is once, few, many, or a class for clones that have expanded.

>TRBV7-9|TRBJ1-1|11|NA|NA
TGTGCCAGCAGCTCCCCGGGTACCGCTTTCTTT
CASSSPGTAFF
>TRBV5-1|TRBJ2-6|11|NA|NA
TGCGCCAGCAGCTTAAACGACGTCCTGACTTTC
CASSLNDVLTF
>TRBV18|TRBJ2-1|15|NA|NA
TGTGCCAGCTCTACAGGAGCGGAAAGCTACAATGAGCAGTTCTTC
CASSTGAESYNEQFF
>TRBV12-3/TRBV12-4|TRBJ2-7|16|NA|NA
TGTGCCAGCAGAGCTACGGGACTGGGAGACTCCTACGAGCTGTACTTC
CASRATGLGDSYELYF
>TRBV3-1|TRBJ2-5|17|NA|TRBD2
TGTGCCAGCAGCCGCCGAGGGCTAGCGGGGAGAGAAGAGACCCAGTACTTC
CASSRRGLAGREETQYF
>TRBV5-1|TRBJ2-5|13|NA|TRBD1
TGCGCCAGCTCAGACAGGGGAAAAGAGACCCAGTACTTC
CASSDRGKETQYF
>TRBV25-1|TRBJ2-4|14|NA|NA
TGTGCCAGCAGTGAAACTAGTGGGGGAAACATTCAGTACTTC
CASSETSGGNIQYF
>TRBV14|TRBJ2-1|13|NA|NA
TGTGCCAGCAGCCAAGACCTAGCAAATGAGCAGTTCTTC
CASSQDLANEQFF
>TRBV14|TRBJ1-1|16|NA|NA
TGTGCCAGCAGCCGCCGAGTTCAACAGGGAAGTACTGAAGCTTTCTTT
CASSRRVQQGSTEAFF
>TRBV20-1|TRBJ2-7|13|few|NA
TGCAGTGCTAGATTTCGGCAGGGCTACGAGCAGTACTTC
CSARFRQGYEQYF
>TRBV12-3/TRBV12-4|TRBJ2-1|14|few|TRBD1
TGTGCCAGCAGTACTAGACAGGGGGCGGGAGAGCAGTTCTTC
CASSTRQGAGEQFF
>TRBV30|TRBJ2-1|14|NA|TRBD2
TGTGCCTGGGGGGAAGCGGGATCTGTCGATGAGCAGTTCTTC
CAWGEAGSVDEQFF
>TRBV7-8|TRBJ2-4|15|NA|NA
TGTGCCAGCAGCTTAGGGCTACAGTGGGAAAACATTCAGTACTTC
CASSLGLQWENIQYF
>TRBV9|TRBJ2-7|14|few|TRBD2
TGTGCCAGCAGCGTTAGCGGGATTCAGTACGAGCAGTACTTC
CASSVSGIQYEQYF
>TRBV6-2/TRBV6-3|TRBJ2-3|11|NA|NA
TGTGCCAGCAGGGGTGGAGATACGCAGTATTTT
CASRGGDTQYF
>TRBV10-2|TRBJ2-4|18|few|TRBD1
TGCGCCAGCAGTCCCAACAGGGGCTCTTTTCGGGACAAAAACATTCAGTACTTC
CASSPNRGSFRDKNIQYF
>TRBV29-1|TRBJ2-3|14|NA|NA
TGCAGCGTTGGATCTACCCCCGGGACAGATACGCAGTATTTT
CSVGSTPGTDTQYF
>TRBV7-9|TRBJ1-3|15|many|TRBD1
TGTGCCAGCAGCCCCACCGGGACAGTTGGAAACACCATATATTTT
CASSPTGTVGNTIYF
>TRBV12-3/TRBV12-4|TRBJ1-1|14|NA|NA
TGTGCCAGCAGTTTCGGGCGGAAGAACACTGAAGCTTTCTTT
CASSFGRKNTEAFF
>TRBV4-1|TRBJ2-3|16|NA|NA
TGCGCCAGCAGCCAAGCCACCCTGGGGAGCGCAGATACGCAGTATTTT
CASSQATLGSADTQYF
>TRBV20-1|TRBJ2-7|16|NA|TRBD2
TGCAGTGCTAGGGGGACTAGCGGGAGAAACGCCTACGAGCAGTACTTC
CSARGTSGRNAYEQYF
>TRBV19|TRBJ2-5|13|NA|NA
TGTGCCAGTAGTATAGGGTCTCGGGAGACCCAGTACTTC
CASSIGSRETQYF
>TRBV7-3|TRBJ2-1|13|few|NA
TGTGCCAGCAGCTCAAACAGTAATACAGAGCAGTTCTTC
CASSSNSNTEQFF
>TRBV7-9|TRBJ1-1|12|once|NA
TGTGCCAGCAGCTTAAGCGACACTGAAGCTTTCTTT
CASSLSDTEAFF
>TRBV7-9|TRBJ2-3|19|once|NA
TGTGCCAGCAGCTCAAGATCCGGGACTCACTTTTCCGTCATGGATACGCAGTATTTT
CASSSRSGTHFSVMDTQYF
>TRBV12-3/TRBV12-4|TRBJ1-5|15|NA|NA
TGTGCCAGCAGTGCCGGACACGACGCGGGTCAGCCCCAGCATTTT
CASSAGHDAGQPQHF
>TRBV20-1|TRBJ2-1|14|NA|TRBD2
TGCAGTGCGGCAAAAGCGGGAGATTTTAATGAGCAGTTCTTC
CSAAKAGDFNEQFF
>TRBV7-2|TRBJ2-7|14|NA|NA
TGTGCCAGCAGCTCTCATAGGGCAGACTACGAGCAGTACTTC
CASSSHRADYEQYF
>TRBV24-1|TRBJ2-3|15|once|TRBD2
TGTGCCACCAGTGATAGGACTAGCGGGACGGATACGCAGTATTTT
CATSDRTSGTDTQYF
>TRBV12-3/TRBV12-4|TRBJ2-7|14|NA|NA
TGTGCCAGCAGTTTGGGCGGGAACTCCTACGAGCAGTACTTC
CASSLGGNSYEQYF
>TRBV29-1|TRBJ1-4|14|few|NA
TGCAGCGCCGTAAGGCGGGGGGGCGATGAAAAACTGTTTTTT
CSAVRRGGDEKLFF
>TRBV5-1|TRBJ1-6|18|NA|TRBD1
TGCGCCAGCAGCATCACAGGGCTGAGACAGGGCGGAAATTCACCCCTCCACTTT
CASSITGLRQGGNSPLHF
>TRBV20-1|TRBJ2-5|12|NA|NA
TGCAGTGCTAGGGGGGGGCTAGGGACCCAGTACTTC
CSARGGLGTQYF
>TRBV4-2|TRBJ2-2|15|few|TRBD2
TGTGCCAGCGGAGGGGCTAGCGGGTCGGGCGGGGAGCTGTTTTTT
CASGGASGSGGELFF
>TRBV20-1|TRBJ2-7|14|NA|TRBD2
TGCAGTGCACCCCTAGCGGGAGCAGGGTACGAGCAGTACTTC
CSAPLAGAGYEQYF
>TRBV5-1|TRBJ2-5|15|NA|NA
TGCGCCAGCAGCTTGGCCGCTATCGTTGCAGAGACCCAGTACTTC
CASSLAAIVAETQYF
>TRBV19|TRBJ2-5|14|NA|NA
TGTGCCAGTAGTATAGACGGCAGCACCCGTCAGCAGTACTTC
CASSIDGSTRQQYF
>TRBV20-1|TRBJ2-7|15|NA|TRBD2
TGCAGTGCCACCCCCCGACTAGCGGGAGGTTACGAGCAGTACTTC
CSATPRLAGGYEQYF
>TRBV24-1|TRBJ2-1|17|NA|TRBD2
TGTGCCACCAGTGATTTGGGGACTAGCGGGAGGGGCAATGAGCAGTTCTTC
CATSDLGTSGRGNEQFF